This T cell receptor (beta chain) was obtained from a study of T cell changes during pregnancy in multiple sclerosis. Germline V gene data show CDR1 as MDHEN and CDR2 as SYDVKM. The V end was cut by 7 bases, the J end by 0 bases, with 10 bases between. The CDR3 is made up of 15 amino acids. Sequencing used immunoSEQ multiplex PCR; TCRdb keeps in-frame clones, though not all of them. Found here are about 73,000 clones, approximately 92% of them singletons; the top ten hold approximately 2.8%. The clonotype originates from a female donor in good health, enrolled as a control in a pregnancy study. The specimen comprised peripheral blood, sampled in the third trimester of pregnancy. The chain uses TRBV28 and TRBJ1-6; the D is unclear. The CDR3 spells CASTLGSSYNSPLHF. CDR3 nucleotide sequence: TGTGCCAGCACGCTCGGGAGCTCCTATAATTCACCCCTCCACTTT.